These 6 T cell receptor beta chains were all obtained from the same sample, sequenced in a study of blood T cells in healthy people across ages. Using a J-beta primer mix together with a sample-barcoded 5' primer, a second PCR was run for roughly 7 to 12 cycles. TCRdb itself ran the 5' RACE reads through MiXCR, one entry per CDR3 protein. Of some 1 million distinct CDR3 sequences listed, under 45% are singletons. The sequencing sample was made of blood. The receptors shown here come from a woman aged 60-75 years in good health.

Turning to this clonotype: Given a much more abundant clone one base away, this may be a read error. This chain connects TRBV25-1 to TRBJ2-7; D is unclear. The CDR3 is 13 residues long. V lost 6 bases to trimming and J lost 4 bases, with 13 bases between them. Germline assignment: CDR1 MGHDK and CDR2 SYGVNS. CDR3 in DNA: TGTGCCAGCAGGGTTACAGATAGATACGAGCAGTACTTC. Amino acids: CASRVTDRYEQYF.

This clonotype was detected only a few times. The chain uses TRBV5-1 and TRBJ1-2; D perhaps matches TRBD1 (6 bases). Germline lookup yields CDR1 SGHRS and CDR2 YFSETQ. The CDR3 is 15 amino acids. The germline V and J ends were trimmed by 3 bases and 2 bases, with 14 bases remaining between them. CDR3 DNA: TGCGCCAGCAGCTCGGGGGGCATAAACAACTATGGCTACACCTTC. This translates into CASSSGGINNYGYTF.

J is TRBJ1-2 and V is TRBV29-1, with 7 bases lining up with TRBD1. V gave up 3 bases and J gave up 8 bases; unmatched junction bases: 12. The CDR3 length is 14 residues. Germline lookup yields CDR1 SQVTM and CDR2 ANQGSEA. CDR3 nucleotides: TGCAGCGTTGAGAGGGGTCGACAGGGCGTGGGCTACACCTTC. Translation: CSVERGRQGVGYTF.

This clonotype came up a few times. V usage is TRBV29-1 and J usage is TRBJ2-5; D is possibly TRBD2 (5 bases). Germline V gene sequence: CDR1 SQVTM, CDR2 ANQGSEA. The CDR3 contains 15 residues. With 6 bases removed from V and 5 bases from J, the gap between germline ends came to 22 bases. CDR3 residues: CSVAGSGTSGETQYF. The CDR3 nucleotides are TGCAGCGTGGCCGGTTCGGGAACGTCGGGGGAGACCCAGTACTTC.

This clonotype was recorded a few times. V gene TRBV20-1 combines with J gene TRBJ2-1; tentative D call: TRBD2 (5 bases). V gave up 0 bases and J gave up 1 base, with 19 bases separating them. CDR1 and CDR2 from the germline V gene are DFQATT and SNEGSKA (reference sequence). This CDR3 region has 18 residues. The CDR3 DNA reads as TGCAGTGCTAGAGATCTCGGGGAACTTTTCCGGTCCTACAATGAGCAGTTCTTC. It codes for CSARDLGELFRSYNEQFF.

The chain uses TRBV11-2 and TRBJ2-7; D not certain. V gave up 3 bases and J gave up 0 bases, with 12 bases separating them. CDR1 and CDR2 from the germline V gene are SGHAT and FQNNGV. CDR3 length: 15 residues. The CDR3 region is CASSFSPSSSYEQYF. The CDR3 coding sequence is TGTGCCAGCAGCTTCTCACCATCAAGCTCCTACGAGCAGTACTTC. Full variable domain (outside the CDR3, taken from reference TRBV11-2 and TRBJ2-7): EAGVAQSPRYKIIEKRQSVAFWCNPISGHATLYWYQQILGQGPKLLIQFQNNGVVDDSQLPKDRFSAERLKGVDSTLKIQPAKLEDSAVYLCASSFSPSSSYEQYFGPGTRLTVT.